This TCR beta chain was captured by sequencing in a study of identical twins. TCRdb used MiXCR to reprocess the 5' RACE reads, holding one entry per CDR3 protein. The sample shows a few hundred thousand distinct CDR3 sequences, less than 20% of them seen only once. Study-level results: Instead of following the same donors, the conclusions were based on cross-sectional statistical analysis. Invariant MAIT and iNKT cells could partly confound zero-insertion analyses.

Germline V gene lookup returns CDR1 MNHEY and CDR2 SMNVEV (reference sequence). The CDR3 contains 13 residues. V gave up 2 bases and J gave up 6 bases; unmatched junction bases: 1. The table lists this clonotype with many counts. Its matching antigen is unknown. This chain uses TRBV27 with TRBJ1-5; 7 bases map to TRBD1. Sequencing was performed on naive T cells sorted from blood. The origin of this receptor is a man aged 45-60 years in good health. The CDR3 coding sequence is TGTGCCAGCAGTTTAGGACAGGTTCAGCCCCAGCATTTT. Protein sequence: CASSLGQVQPQHF.